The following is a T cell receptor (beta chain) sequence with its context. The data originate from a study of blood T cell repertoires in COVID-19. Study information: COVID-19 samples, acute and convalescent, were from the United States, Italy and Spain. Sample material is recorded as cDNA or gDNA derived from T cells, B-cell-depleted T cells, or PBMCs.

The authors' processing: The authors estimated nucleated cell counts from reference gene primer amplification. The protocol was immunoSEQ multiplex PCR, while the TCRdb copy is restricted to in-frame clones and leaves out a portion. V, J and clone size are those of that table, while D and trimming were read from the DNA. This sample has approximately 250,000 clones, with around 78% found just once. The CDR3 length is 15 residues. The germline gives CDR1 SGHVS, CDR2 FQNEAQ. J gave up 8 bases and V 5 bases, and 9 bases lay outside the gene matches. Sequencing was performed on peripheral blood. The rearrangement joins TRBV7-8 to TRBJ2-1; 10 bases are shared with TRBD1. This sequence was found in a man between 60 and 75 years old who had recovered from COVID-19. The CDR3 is CASSVGGTGEYEQFF. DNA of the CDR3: TGTGCCAGCAGCGTGGGGGGGACAGGGGAATATGAGCAGTTCTTC.